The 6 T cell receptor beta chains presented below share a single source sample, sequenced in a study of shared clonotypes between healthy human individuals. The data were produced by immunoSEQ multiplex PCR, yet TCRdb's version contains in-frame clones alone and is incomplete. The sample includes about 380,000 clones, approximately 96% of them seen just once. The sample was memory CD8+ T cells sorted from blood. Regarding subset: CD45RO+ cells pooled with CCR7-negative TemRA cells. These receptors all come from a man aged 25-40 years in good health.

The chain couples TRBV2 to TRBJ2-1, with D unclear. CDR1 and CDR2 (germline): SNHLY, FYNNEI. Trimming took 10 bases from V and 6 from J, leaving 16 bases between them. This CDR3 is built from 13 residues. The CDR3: CAKNPSTGNEQFF. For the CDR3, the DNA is TGTGCCAAAAACCCGAGTACTGGCAATGAGCAGTTCTTC.

DNA of the CDR3: TGTGCCAGCAGCTTAGCAGGGGCCCTCTCTGGGGCCAACGTCCTGACTTTC. Its protein is CASSLAGALSGANVLTF. This chain uses TRBV11-2 with TRBJ2-6, with D perhaps TRBD1 (6 bases). Germline values: CDR1 SGHAT, CDR2 FQNNGV. V was trimmed by 1 base and J by 0 bases, leaving 10 bases between them. The CDR3 totals 17 residues.

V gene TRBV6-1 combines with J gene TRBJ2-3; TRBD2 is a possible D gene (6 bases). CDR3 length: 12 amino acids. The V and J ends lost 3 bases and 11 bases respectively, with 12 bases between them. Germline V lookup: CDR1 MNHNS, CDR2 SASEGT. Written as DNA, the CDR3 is TGTGCCAGCAGTGATTATGGAGCGGGGCAGTATTTT. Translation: CASSDYGAGQYF.

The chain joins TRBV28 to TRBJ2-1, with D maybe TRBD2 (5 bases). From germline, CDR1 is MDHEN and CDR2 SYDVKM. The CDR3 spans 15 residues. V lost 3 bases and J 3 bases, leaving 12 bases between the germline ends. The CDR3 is CASSFREIGYNEQFF. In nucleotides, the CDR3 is TGTGCCAGCAGTTTCCGGGAAATAGGCTACAATGAGCAGTTCTTC.

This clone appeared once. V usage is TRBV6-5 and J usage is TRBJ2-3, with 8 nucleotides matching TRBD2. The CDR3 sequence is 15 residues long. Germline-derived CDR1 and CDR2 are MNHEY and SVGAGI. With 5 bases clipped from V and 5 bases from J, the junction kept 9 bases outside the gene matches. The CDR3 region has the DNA TGTGCCAGCAGTCCCCTCGGGACTAGAAAAGATACGCAGTATTTT. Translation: CASSPLGTRKDTQYF.

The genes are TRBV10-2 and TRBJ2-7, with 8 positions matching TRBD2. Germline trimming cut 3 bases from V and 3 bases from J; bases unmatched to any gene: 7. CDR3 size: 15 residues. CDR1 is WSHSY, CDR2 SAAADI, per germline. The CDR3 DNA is TGCGCCAGCAGTGATGTACTAGCGGACCTCTACGAGCAGTACTTC. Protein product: CASSDVLADLYEQYF.